Below, 32 T cell receptor beta chains from the same sample are listed, as sequenced in a study of vaccination and CD4 T cells after COVID-19. Their target antigens are unknown. The Oncomine TCR Beta short-read assay was applied to DNA of cultured CD4+ T cells. TCRdb redid the calling of the PCR reads with MiXCR, one entry per CDR3 protein. The repertoire includes about 15,000 distinct CDR3 sequences, about 55% of them detected once, and over 12% sits in the top ten. The treatment: roughly 10-day PBMC culture with coronavirus spike peptide pools or control peptides (ViraFEST assay). Sequenced material: CD4+ T cells from blood, cultured in vitro. These receptor sequences come from a human donor who had recovered from COVID-19.

In its sample, this clonotype was seen a few times. The V gene is TRBV6-1, the J gene TRBJ1-5, with D tentatively TRBD1 (5 bases). Germline CDR1 reads MNHNS; CDR2 reads SASEGT. The V end lost 5 bases, the J end lost 1 base, and 6 bases lay between the germline ends. The CDR3 spans 13 residues. DNA of the CDR3: TGTGCCAGCAGTAAGGGGAGCAATCAGCCCCAGCATTTT. Translating gives CASSKGSNQPQHF.

The rearrangement uses TRBV12-3 or TRBV12-4 and TRBJ2-2; D perhaps matches TRBD2 (6 bases). The CDR3 is 14 amino acids. Between the trimmed V and J ends, which lost 6 bases and 2 bases, there was a span of 10 bases. The CDR3 coding sequence is TGTGCCAGCAGAGGGGACTCCAACACCGGGGAGCTGTTTTTT. It yields the protein CASRGDSNTGELFF.

Only one count was recorded for this clonotype. The chain combines TRBV15 with TRBJ2-7; 7 nucleotides agree with TRBD1. This CDR3 region has 16 residues. The junction had 9 bases not matched to a gene; V was cut back by 3 bases and J by 1 base. Germline assignment: CDR1 LNHNV and CDR2 YYDKDF (reference sequence). CDR3 nucleotide sequence: TGTGCCACCAGCAGCGCCCCCGCGACAGGGTCCTACGAGCAGTACTTC. Encoded protein: CATSSAPATGSYEQYF. The full variable domain, completed using reference TRBV15 and TRBJ2-7, is DAMVIQNPRYQVTQFGKPVTLSCSQTLNHNVMYWYQQKSSQAPKLLFHYYDKDFNNEADTPDNFQSRRPNTSFCFLDIRSPGLGDTAMYLCATSSAPATGSYEQYFGPGTRLTVT.

The V gene is TRBV7-3, the J gene TRBJ2-5; D is perhaps TRBD2 (5 bases). The germline V gene encodes CDR1 SGHTA and CDR2 FQGTGA. The CDR3 is 14 amino acids. V gave up 3 bases and J gave up 9 bases, with 17 bases separating them. The CDR3 DNA follows: TGTGCCAGCAGCTTGACGGGAATGGAGAGGCCCCAGTACTTC. It yields the protein CASSLTGMERPQYF.

The gene calls are TRBV20-1 and TRBJ1-5; no firm D call. The length of the CDR3 is 14 residues. The germline CDR1 and CDR2 sequences are DFQATT and SNEGSKA (reference sequence). V was trimmed by 4 bases and J by 1 base, leaving 11 bases between them. The CDR3 DNA follows: TGCAGTGCTAATACGGGGATAAGCAATCAGCCCCAGCATTTT. Amino acid sequence: CSANTGISNQPQHF.

This chain links TRBV6-1 with TRBJ2-7; D may match TRBD1 or TRBD2 (5 bases each). Per the germline V gene, CDR1 is MNHNS and CDR2 is SASEGT. The CDR3 runs 13 residues. Trimming took 4 bases from V and 3 from J, leaving 10 bases between them. The CDR3 DNA reads TGTGCCAGCAGTGTCGGGACGAACTACGAGCAGTACTTC. Its protein is CASSVGTNYEQYF.

The chain employs TRBV6-1 and TRBJ1-1; a weak D match, TRBD1 (5 bases). Trimming took off 4 bases at V and 5 bases at J, with 17 bases between the two ends. The length of the CDR3 is 15 residues. Germline V CDR1 and CDR2: MNHNS, SASEGT. The CDR3: CASSGAGPFFTEAFF. DNA of the CDR3: TGTGCCAGCAGTGGTGCGGGGCCCTTCTTTACTGAAGCTTTCTTT.

The chain joins TRBV12-3 or TRBV12-4 to TRBJ1-3, with D perhaps TRBD1 (6 bases). Trimming took off 7 bases at V and 0 bases at J, with 16 bases between the two ends. The CDR3 is made up of 16 amino acids. The CDR3 here is CASKTGPGTSGNTIYF. CDR3 nucleotides: TGTGCCAGCAAGACAGGACCCGGGACCTCTGGAAACACCATATATTTT.

This clonotype was found a few times. The chain is built from TRBV7-2 and TRBJ1-1; the D gene is possibly TRBD1 (5 bases). Trimming took 1 base from V and 7 from J, leaving 10 bases between them. Germline V gene data show CDR1 as SGHTA and CDR2 as FQGNSA. The CDR3 sequence is 13 residues long. CDR3 residues: CASSLDGGNEAFF. CDR3 bases: TGTGCCAGCAGCTTAGACGGGGGAAATGAAGCTTTCTTT.

This clonotype was detected only once. The CDR3 DNA sequence: TGTGCCAGCAGCTTAGACTCTGGGGCCAACGTCCTGACTTTC. Translating it yields CASSLDSGANVLTF. The rearrangement links TRBV11-3 to TRBJ2-6; D gene ambiguous. CDR1 and CDR2 (germline): SGHNT, YENEEA. CDR3 length equals 14 residues. V lost 0 bases to trimming and J lost 0 bases, with 0 bases between them.

The rearrangement uses TRBV7-2 and TRBJ2-2; D unresolved. The CDR3 extends over 15 amino acids. Germline assignment: CDR1 SGHTA and CDR2 FQGNSA. Trimming took 2 bases from V and 1 from J, leaving 8 bases between them. The CDR3 nucleotides are TGTGCCAGCAGCTTAACCGCACAGAACACCGGGGAGCTGTTTTTT. This gives the protein CASSLTAQNTGELFF.

The chain uses TRBV30 and TRBJ1-2; 7 nucleotides match TRBD1. This CDR3 is 13 amino acids long. Germline CDR1 reads GTSNPN; CDR2 reads SVGIG (reference sequence). Losses at the gene ends were 1 base for V and 4 bases for J; bases not matched to a gene: 3. In DNA form, the CDR3 reads TGTGCCTGGAGTGAAGGGGGCAGCTATGGCTACACCTTC. It codes for CAWSEGGSYGYTF.

V is TRBV28 and J is TRBJ1-6; D not resolved. Germline V gene sequence: CDR1 MDHEN, CDR2 SYDVKM. The CDR3 covers 14 residues. Trimming removed 3 bases at V and 5 bases at J, with 8 bases between. In nucleotides, the CDR3 is TGTGCCAGCAGTTTGGTGGGGAATAATTCACCCCTCCACTTT. Protein: CASSLVGNNSPLHF.

The CDR3 protein is CAWSGGVQVSPLHF. CDR3 nucleotide sequence: TGTGCCTGGAGTGGAGGGGTACAGGTTTCACCCCTCCACTTT. The chain joins TRBV30 to TRBJ1-6, with a weak D call TRBD1 (5 bases). The length of the CDR3 is 14 residues. Germline V gene lookup returns CDR1 GTSNPN and CDR2 SVGIG (reference sequence). Trimming removed 1 base at V and 9 bases at J, with 13 bases between.

There are a few counts of this clonotype. The rearrangement joins TRBV19 to TRBJ1-2, with D hard to call. Trimming pared 6 bases from V and 2 bases from J, leaving 22 bases between. CDR3 size: 17 residues. CDR1 and CDR2 from the germline V gene are LNHDA and SQIVND (reference sequence). The CDR3 protein is CASSSTSGYEANYGYTF. The DNA of the CDR3 is TGTGCCAGTAGCTCAACCTCTGGGTATGAGGCCAACTATGGCTACACCTTC.

There are a few counts of this clonotype. The chain links TRBV2 to TRBJ2-7; a possible D gene is TRBD2 (6 bases). The V gene's germline CDR1 is SNHLY and CDR2 FYNNEI. The ends were cut back, 10 bases at V and 2 bases at J, with 15 bases in the middle. The CDR3 has 13 amino acids. CDR3 amino acids: CANAAGSAYEQYF. Written as DNA, the CDR3 is TGTGCCAATGCGGCGGGATCTGCCTACGAGCAGTACTTC.

As to this clonotype: Germline and junction disagree at one end, which may indicate a read error. The CDR3 DNA is TGTGCCAGCAGCTTATCGCTCGATCAGTCCCAGCATTTT. It is translated as CASSLSLDQSQHF. This rearrangement joins TRBV7-9 to TRBJ1-5; the D is unclear. The germline CDR1 and CDR2 sequences are SEHNR and FQNEAQ (reference sequence). The CDR3 sequence is 13 residues long.

The rearrangement joins TRBV24-1 to TRBJ1-5; D gene unclear. V dropped 6 bases and J dropped 2 bases, with 7 bases sitting between them. This CDR3 comprises 13 residues. Germline V CDR1 and CDR2: KGHDR, SFDVKD. The CDR3 is CATSIGGNQPQHF. The CDR3 DNA sequence: TGTGCCACCAGTATCGGTGGCAATCAGCCCCAGCATTTT.

This clonotype was seen a few times. CDR3 sequence reads: CASSNRESLEAFF. In DNA, the CDR3 is TGTGCCAGCTCCAACCGGGAAAGCCTTGAAGCTTTCTTT. The rearrangement joins TRBV27 to TRBJ1-1; D gene ambiguous. Per the germline V gene, CDR1 is MNHEY and CDR2 is SMNVEV (reference sequence). Deletions cut 8 bases from V and 7 bases from J, with 17 bases between. The length of the CDR3 is 13 residues.

The chain links TRBV7-9 to TRBJ2-5; tentative D call: TRBD2 (6 bases). CDR3 length: 17 amino acids. With 5 bases removed from V and 2 bases from J, the gap between germline ends came to 21 bases. CDR1 is SEHNR and CDR2 is FQNEAQ in the germline V gene (reference sequence). The CDR3 reads CASSPWGLQRSQETQYF. The CDR3 bases are TGTGCCAGCAGCCCCTGGGGACTTCAACGTTCTCAAGAGACCCAGTACTTC.

The chain uses TRBV19 and TRBJ2-4, with D uncertain. CDR1 and CDR2 (germline): LNHDA, SQIVND (reference sequence). The CDR3 consists of 15 residues. The ends were cut back, 4 bases at V and 0 bases at J, with 10 bases in the middle. The CDR3, as DNA: TGTGCCAGTAGTAGTCCCAGCCTAGCCAAAAACATTCAGTACTTC. Translated: CASSSPSLAKNIQYF.

The rearrangement uses TRBV6-1 and TRBJ1-1, with D maybe TRBD1 (5 bases). Between the trimmed V and J ends, which lost 8 bases and 2 bases, there was a span of 15 bases. CDR1 is MNHNS, CDR2 SASEGT, per germline. The CDR3 is 14 amino acids. The CDR3 region is CASLEKGLNTEAFF. The CDR3 DNA is TGTGCCAGCCTGGAAAAGGGGCTTAACACTGAAGCTTTCTTT.

There are a few counts of this clonotype. The chain employs TRBV5-4 and TRBJ1-1; D not certain. This CDR3 contains 15 residues. Germline V gene data show CDR1 as SGHNT and CDR2 as YYREEE (reference sequence). With 4 bases removed from V and 0 bases from J, the gap between germline ends came to 13 bases. The CDR3 protein is CASSSSGSLNTEAFF. CDR3 DNA sequence: TGTGCCAGCAGCAGTAGTGGCAGTTTGAACACTGAAGCTTTCTTT.

The gene calls are TRBV6-5 and TRBJ2-1; perhaps D is TRBD1 or TRBD2 (5 bases each). This CDR3 has 15 residues. The germline V gene has CDR1 MNHEY and CDR2 SVGAGI. The V gene lost 2 bases and the J gene lost 4 bases, with 12 bases spanning the gap. CDR3 amino acids: CASSYGAGVYNEQFF. The DNA of the CDR3 is TGTGCCAGCAGTTACGGGGCGGGCGTGTACAATGAGCAGTTCTTC.

This chain joins TRBV29-1 and TRBJ2-3, with D possibly being TRBD2 (6 bases). Germline V gene sequence: CDR1 SQVTM, CDR2 ANQGSEA. Trimming removed 6 bases at V and 4 bases at J, with 17 bases between. There are 14 residues in the CDR3. CDR3: CSVETGGSPDTQYF. CDR3 DNA: TGCAGCGTCGAGACTGGAGGGTCCCCAGATACGCAGTATTTT.

The chain recombines TRBV27 with TRBJ2-3; 8 bases line up with TRBD2. Germline CDR1 is MNHEY and CDR2 is SMNVEV (reference sequence). CDR3 length equals 14 residues. V lost 2 bases, J lost 4 bases, and 2 bases stayed unmatched. The CDR3 spells CASSLTGGPDTQYF. The CDR3, as DNA: TGTGCCAGCAGTTTAACGGGAGGGCCAGATACGCAGTATTTT.

This clonotype was counted a few times. The rearrangement uses TRBV6-2 or TRBV6-3 and TRBJ2-1; 11 bases line up with TRBD1. The J segment lost 8 bases and the V segment lost 7 bases, leaving 4 bases of the junction unmatched. The V gene's germline CDR1 is MNHEY and CDR2 SVGEGT. This CDR3 contains 13 residues. CDR3 amino acids: CASKRTGGDEQFF. The CDR3 DNA is TGTGCCAGCAAACGGACAGGGGGCGATGAGCAGTTCTTC.

The sample holds one count of this clonotype. The CDR3 sequence: CAWAGQGKEPQHF. The CDR3 DNA sequence: TGTGCCTGGGCCGGACAGGGGAAGGAGCCCCAGCATTTT. The V and J genes are TRBV30 and TRBJ1-5; TRBD1 matches at 9 bases. This CDR3 region has 13 residues. Germline CDR1 reads GTSNPN; CDR2 reads SVGIG (reference sequence). V lost 5 bases to trimming and J lost 8 bases; unmatched junction nucleotides: 7.

V gene TRBV11-2 combines with J gene TRBJ2-3; D possibly corresponds to TRBD2 (5 bases). Trimming shortened V by 0 bases and J by 2 bases, and 9 bases separated the two germline ends. The CDR3 consists of 15 residues. Germline-derived CDR1 and CDR2 are SGHAT and FQNNGV. The CDR3 DNA is TGTGCCAGCAGCTTAGATCGGGGAGACACAGATACGCAGTATTTT. Translation gives CASSLDRGDTDTQYF.

This chain uses TRBV6-1 with TRBJ2-1; D ambiguous. Germline V CDR1 and CDR2: MNHNS, SASEGT. This CDR3 has 10 residues. Between the trimmed V and J ends, which lost 3 bases and 8 bases, there was a span of 2 bases. CDR3 protein: CASSDHEQFF. As DNA, the CDR3 is TGTGCCAGCAGTGACCATGAGCAGTTCTTC.

This clonotype occurred a few times. The rearrangement links TRBV7-2 to TRBJ1-2; D is unresolved. The CDR3 has 12 amino acids. V was cut by 5 bases and J by 8 bases, with 12 bases left in between. Germline assignment: CDR1 SGHTA and CDR2 FQGNSA. The CDR3 nucleotides read TGTGCCAGCAGCCCACTTCAGTCAGGCTACACCTTC. Amino acids: CASSPLQSGYTF.

The chain recombines TRBV5-5 with TRBJ1-2, with 9 bases fitting TRBD1. The CDR3 extends over 18 amino acids. The germline V gene has CDR1 SGHKS and CDR2 YYEKEE (reference sequence). The junction had 17 bases not matched to a gene; V was cut back by 4 bases and J by 4 bases. The CDR3 protein is CASSGNRGLNEGSYGYTF. In nucleotides, the CDR3 is TGTGCCAGCAGCGGAAACAGGGGGCTAAATGAAGGAAGCTATGGCTACACCTTC. Full variable domain (missing parts from reference TRBV5-5 and TRBJ1-2): DAGVTQSPTHLIKTRGQQVTLRCSPISGHKSVSWYQQVLGQGPQFIFQYYEKEERGRGNFPDRFSARQFPNYSSELNVNALLLGDSALYLCASSGNRGLNEGSYGYTFGSGTRLTVV.